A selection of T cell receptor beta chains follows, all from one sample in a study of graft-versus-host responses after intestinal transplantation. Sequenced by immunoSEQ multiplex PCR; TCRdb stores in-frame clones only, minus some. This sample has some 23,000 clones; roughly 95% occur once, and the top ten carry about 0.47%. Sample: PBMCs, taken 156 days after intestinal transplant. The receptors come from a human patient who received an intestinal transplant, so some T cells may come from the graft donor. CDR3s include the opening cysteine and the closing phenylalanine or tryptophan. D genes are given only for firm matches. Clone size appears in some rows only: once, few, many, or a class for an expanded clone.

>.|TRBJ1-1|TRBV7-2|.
TGTGCCAGCAGCTTAGCCTATAGGAACACTGAAGCTTTCTTT
CASSLAYRNTEAFF
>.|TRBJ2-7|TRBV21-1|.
TGTGCCAGCAGCAAAGAGGACTCCTACGAGCAGTACTTC
CASSKEDSYEQYF
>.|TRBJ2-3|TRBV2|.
TGTGCCAGCAGTGAGGTGGGGGGGCTAGCGAGCGCAGATACGCAGTATTTT
CASSEVGGLASADTQYF
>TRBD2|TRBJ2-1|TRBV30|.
TGTGCCTGGAGTTCCGGGACTATGGATGAGCAGTTCTTC
CAWSSGTMDEQFF
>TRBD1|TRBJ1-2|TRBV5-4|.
TGTGCCAGCAGCTTCCTGGACAGGGATTATGGCTACACCTTC
CASSFLDRDYGYTF
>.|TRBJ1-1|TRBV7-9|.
TGTGCCAGCAGCTCCTTGGAGGGGGGACCGAACACTGAAGCTTTCTTT
CASSSLEGGPNTEAFF
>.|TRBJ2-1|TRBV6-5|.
TGTGCCAGCAAGACCGGGCTCTCCTACAATGAGCAGTTCTTC
CASKTGLSYNEQFF
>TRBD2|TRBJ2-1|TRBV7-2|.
TGTGCCAGCAGCTCCCATTTTAGCGGGGGGGCGGTCAATGAGCAGTTCTTC
CASSSHFSGGAVNEQFF
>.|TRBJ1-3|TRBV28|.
TGTGCCAGCAGTTTCCCGCAGCCTGACTCTGGAAACACCATATATTTT
CASSFPQPDSGNTIYF
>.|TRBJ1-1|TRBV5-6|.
TGTGCCAGCAGCTCAGCAGGGAACACTGAAGCTTTCTTT
CASSSAGNTEAFF
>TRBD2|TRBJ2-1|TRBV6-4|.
TGTGCCAGCAGTGACTCGACTAGCGGGGGGTACAATGAGCAGTTCTTC
CASSDSTSGGYNEQFF
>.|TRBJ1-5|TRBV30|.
TGTGCCTGGAGCGCATTGCGCCAGCCCAAGCATTTT
CAWSALRQPKHF
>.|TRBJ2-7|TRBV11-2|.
TGTGCCAGCAGCTTCTCCGGACAGTTACTTCTCTCCTACGAGCAGTACTTC
CASSFSGQLLLSYEQYF
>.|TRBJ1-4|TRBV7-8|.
TGTGCCAGCAGCTTAGGTGCTAATGAAAAACTGTTTTTT
CASSLGANEKLFF
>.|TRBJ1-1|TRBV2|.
TGTGCCAGCAGTGGCGGAGGTTTGGGAGCTTTCTTT
CASSGGGLGAFF
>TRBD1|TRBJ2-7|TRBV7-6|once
TGTGCCAGCAGCTCAACGACAGGGGGTTCCTACGAGCAGTACTTC
CASSSTTGGSYEQYF
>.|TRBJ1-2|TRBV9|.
TGTGCCAGCAGCCACGGGGCGGGGTATGGCTACACCTTC
CASSHGAGYGYTF
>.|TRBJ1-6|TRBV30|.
TGTGCCTGGGGGGAAAATAATTCACCCCTCCACTTT
CAWGENNSPLHF
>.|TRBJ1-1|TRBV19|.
TGTGCCAGTAGTATACTCAACCATGAAGCTTTCTTT
CASSILNHEAFF
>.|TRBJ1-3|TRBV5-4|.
TGTGCCAGCAGCTGGGGGGGGCCTGGAAACACCATATATTTT
CASSWGGPGNTIYF
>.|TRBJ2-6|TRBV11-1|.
TGTGCCAGCAGCATCAACAGGGTCGGGGCTGGGGCCAACGTCCTGACTTTC
CASSINRVGAGANVLTF
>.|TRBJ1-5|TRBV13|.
TGTGCCAGCAGCTTAGCCTCAAGCAATCAGCCCCAGCATTTT
CASSLASSNQPQHF
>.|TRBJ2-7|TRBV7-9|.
TGTGCCAGCAGCTTAGTAGCCGGCAGCGTTGACGAGCAGTACTTC
CASSLVAGSVDEQYF
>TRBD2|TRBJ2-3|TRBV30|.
TGTGCCTGGAGTGTAGGTGTAGCGGGAAACACAGATACGCAGTATTTT
CAWSVGVAGNTDTQYF
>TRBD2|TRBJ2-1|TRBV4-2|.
TGTGCCAGCTGCCAAGCTAGCGGGAGTAGGAATGAGCAGTTCTTC
CASCQASGSRNEQFF
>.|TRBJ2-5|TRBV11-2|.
TGTGCCAGCAGTTTAATTAGCGGTCAAGAGACCCAGTACTTC
CASSLISGQETQYF
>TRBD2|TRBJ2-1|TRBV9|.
TGTGCCAGCAGCGTATATCTAGCGGGAGTCTACAATGAGCAGTTCTTC
CASSVYLAGVYNEQFF
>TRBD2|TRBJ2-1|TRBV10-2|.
TGCGCCAGCTCCGCGAGCGGGGGATTGGATGAGCAGTTCTTC
CASSASGGLDEQFF
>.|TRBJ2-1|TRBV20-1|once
TGCAGTGCTAGAGATCCCCGTGGTGGGTTCTTC
CSARDPRGGFF
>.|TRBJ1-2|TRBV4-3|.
TGCGCCAGCAGCCAAGGTCGGGCAGGCGGGTATGGCTACACCTTC
CASSQGRAGGYGYTF
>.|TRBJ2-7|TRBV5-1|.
TGCGCCAGCAGCCGGGGGAACGGTTCCCCCTACGAGCAGTACTTC
CASSRGNGSPYEQYF
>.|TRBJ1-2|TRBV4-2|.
TGTGCCAGCAGCCATCCGACACCTAAACTGGGTGTCAACTACACCTTC
CASSHPTPKLGVNYTF
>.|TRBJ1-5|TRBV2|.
TGTGCCAGCAGTGATTCAGGGTATGGCAATCAGCCCCAGCATTTT
CASSDSGYGNQPQHF
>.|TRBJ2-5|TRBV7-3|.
TGTGCCAGCAGCCGAGCAGGGAGAGGAGAGACCCAGTACTTC
CASSRAGRGETQYF
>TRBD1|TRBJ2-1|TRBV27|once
TGTGCCAGCAGTTTAATGGGGACAGGGGGCTACAATGAGCAGTTCTTC
CASSLMGTGGYNEQFF
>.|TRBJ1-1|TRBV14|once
TGTGCCAGCAGGCACCGAGGGCACACTGAAGCTTTCTTT
CASRHRGHTEAFF
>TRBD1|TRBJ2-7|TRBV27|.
TGTGCCAGCAGCGACAGGGCTTTAAACGAGCAGTACTTC
CASSDRALNEQYF
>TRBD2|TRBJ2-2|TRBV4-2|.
TGTGCCAGCAGCCTCCTAGCGGGGGGGCTGAGCACCGGGGAGCTGTTTTTT
CASSLLAGGLSTGELFF
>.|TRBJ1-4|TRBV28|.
TGTGCCAGCTGTAGGGGCGGTGAAAAACTGTTTTTT
CASCRGGEKLFF
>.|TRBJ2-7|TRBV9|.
TGTGCCAGCGGAGACTCCTACGAGCAGTACTTC
CASGDSYEQYF
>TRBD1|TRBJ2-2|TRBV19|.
TGTGCCAGTACACAGGGGGGAAACACCGGGGAGCTGTTTTTT
CASTQGGNTGELFF
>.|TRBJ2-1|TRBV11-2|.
TGTGCCAGCAGCTTCGGTACGGGTTACAATGAGCAGTTCTTC
CASSFGTGYNEQFF
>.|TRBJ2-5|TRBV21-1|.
TGTGCCAGCAGCAAAGAGGAGGAGGGCAGGGCCTTTCAAGAGACCCAGTACTTC
CASSKEEEGRAFQETQYF
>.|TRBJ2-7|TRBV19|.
TGTGCCAGTAGTTCAGGACTCTGGAGCTCCTACGAGCAGTACTTC
CASSSGLWSSYEQYF
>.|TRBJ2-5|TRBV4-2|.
TGTGCCAGCAGCCAAGATAGTAGAGAGACCCAGTACTTC
CASSQDSRETQYF
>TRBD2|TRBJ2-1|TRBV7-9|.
TGTGCCAGCAGAACCTCACTAGCGGGAGTCAATGAGCAGTTCTTC
CASRTSLAGVNEQFF
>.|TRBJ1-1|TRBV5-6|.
TGTGCCAGCAGCGAAGTCTCGAAGTCTCTCGAAGCTTTCTTT
CASSEVSKSLEAFF
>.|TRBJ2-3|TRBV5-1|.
TGCGCCAGCAGCTTTTTCAGGGGCACAGATACGCAGTATTTT
CASSFFRGTDTQYF
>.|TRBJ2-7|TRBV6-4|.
TGTGCCAGCAATGAACTGCGGTACGAGCAGTACTTC
CASNELRYEQYF
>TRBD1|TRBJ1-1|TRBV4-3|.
TGCGCCAGCAGCCCAGGACAGGGTTTGACTTTCTTT
CASSPGQGLTFF
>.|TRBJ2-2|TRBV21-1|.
TGTGCCAGCAGAGCGGGGTTTCGGACTAGCGGGACCGGGGAGCTGTTTTTT
CASRAGFRTSGTGELFF
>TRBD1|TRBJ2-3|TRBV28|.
TGTGCCAGCAGTGAAACATTAACCGGGACAGGGGTCACAGATACGCAGTATTTT
CASSETLTGTGVTDTQYF
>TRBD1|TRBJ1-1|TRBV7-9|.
TGTGCCAGCAGCTTAGAGGTCGGAGGGGGCAATGAAGCTTTCTTT
CASSLEVGGGNEAFF
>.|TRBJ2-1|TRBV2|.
TGTGCCAGCAGTGAAGCGGTGCAGGGTGGCAATGAGCAGTTCTTC
CASSEAVQGGNEQFF
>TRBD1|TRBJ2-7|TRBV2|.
TGTGCCAGCAGGGTTGGACAGGTTACCTACGAGCAGTACTTC
CASRVGQVTYEQYF
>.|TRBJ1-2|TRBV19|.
TGTGCCAGTAGTCTATCGGGGTTTAACTATGGCTACACCTTC
CASSLSGFNYGYTF